This T cell receptor (beta chain) was obtained from a study of shared clonotypes between healthy human individuals. In the naive CD8 group, cells lacked CD45RO and were positively selected for CCR7, so terminally differentiated effector memory CD45RA+ cells were left out. With respect to this clone: Its cognate antigen is unknown. Within the sample, other DNA sequences also encode this same CDR3.

The protocol was immunoSEQ multiplex PCR, while the TCRdb copy is restricted to in-frame clones and leaves out a portion. Among about 1,800,000 clones listed, about 95% were seen once. Germline V gene data show CDR1 as LNHDA and CDR2 as SQIVND (reference sequence). The CDR3 runs to 12 residues. V gave up 1 base and J gave up 6 bases, with 6 bases separating them. General study results and limits: Clonotype sharing among donors was thought likely to change with sequencing depth. All-four-donor shared clonotypes had higher generation probabilities than non-shared clonotypes did. Larger richness was generally estimated for naive than memory subsets.

The clonotype was recovered from a man between 18 and 29 years old in good health. Material for sequencing was naive CD8+ T cells sorted from blood. The chain employs TRBV19 and TRBJ1-1, with TRBD1 as a possible D gene (5 bases). Here the CDR3 DNA reads TGTGCCAGTAGTATAGGGGGGGCTGAAGCTTTCTTT. It codes for CASSIGGAEAFF.